The T cell receptor beta chain described here comes from a study of cytomegalovirus exposure and HLA in healthy donors. Study results and limitations: A later analysis reportedly found fewer N-insertions in an Asian-associated ancestry cluster than the roughly 680-donor mean. High sensitivity and specificity were reportedly achieved when the classifier diagnosed cytomegalovirus status. TCR beta V- and J-gene trimming, according to a later analysis, was linked to a missense DCLRE1C variant.

CDR1 is MNHNY, CDR2 SVGAGI, per germline (reference sequence). With V trimmed by 6 bases and J by 4 bases, 5 bases remained unmatched. The CDR3 totals 13 residues. Donors showed nominal health when sampled, although they likely had unrecorded immune exposures. The PCR had 60 Vbeta and 13 Jbeta primers. Sequencing was performed with immunoSEQ multiplex PCR; in TCRdb, only in-frame clones are kept and a portion is missing. Of 120,000 or so clones listed, around 74% are singletons. As regards this clone: Its antigen is as yet unknown.

Sequencing input: PBMCs. V is TRBV6-6 and J is TRBJ1-1; TRBD1 aligns across 7 bases. The clonotype comes from a man aged 55 to 70 in good health and CMV-seropositive. The CDR3 DNA sequence: TGTGCCAGCAGCTGGACAGGTGGCACTGAAGCTTTCTTT. Translation gives CASSWTGGTEAFF.